This T cell receptor (beta chain) was sequenced for a study of T cell repertoires in cytomegalovirus infection. Study details: CMV infection together with matching HLA type was indicated by public TCR beta signatures.

The CDR3 runs to 15 residues. CDR1 MDHEN and CDR2 SYDVKM come from the germline V gene. V lost 2 bases and J lost 10, with 17 bases in between. TCRdb ran MiXCR on the reads and lists one entry per CDR3 protein. The table records about 200,000 distinct CDR3 sequences, roughly 9.8% of them present only once. Study outcomes and limitations: Ex vivo responses were dominated by HLA-C-restricted CMV-specific TCR beta clonotypes.

This clonotype was counted a few times. Its cognate antigen is unknown. The chain links TRBV28 to TRBJ1-4; unclear D gene. This TCR came from a human donor in good health (CMV status not recorded). Some clones in this sample may be carry-over from other donors' samples. Sequences were obtained from PBMCs. Written as DNA, the CDR3 is TGTGCCAGCAGTTTAGCCGACTTTTTTGGGCCAAAACTGTTTTTT. This gives the protein CASSLADFFGPKLFF. Full variable domain (remainder filled in from reference TRBV28 and TRBJ1-4): DVKVTQSSRYLVKRTGEKVFLECVQDMDHENMFWYRQDPGLGLRLIYFSYDVKMKEKGDIPEGYSVSREKKERFSLILESASTNQTSMYLCASSLADFFGPKLFFGSGTQLSVL.